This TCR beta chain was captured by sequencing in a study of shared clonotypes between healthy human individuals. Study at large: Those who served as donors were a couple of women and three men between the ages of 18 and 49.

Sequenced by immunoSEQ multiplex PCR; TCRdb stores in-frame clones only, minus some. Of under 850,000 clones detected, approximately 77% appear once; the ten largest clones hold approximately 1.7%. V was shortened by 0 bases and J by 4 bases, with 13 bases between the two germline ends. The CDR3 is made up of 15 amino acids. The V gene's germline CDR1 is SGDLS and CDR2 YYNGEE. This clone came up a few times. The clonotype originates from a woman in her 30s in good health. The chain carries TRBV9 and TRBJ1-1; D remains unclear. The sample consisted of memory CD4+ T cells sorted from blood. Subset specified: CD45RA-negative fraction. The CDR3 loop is CASSVVMAGSTEAFF. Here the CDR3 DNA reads TGTGCCAGCAGCGTAGTGATGGCTGGGAGCACTGAAGCTTTCTTT.